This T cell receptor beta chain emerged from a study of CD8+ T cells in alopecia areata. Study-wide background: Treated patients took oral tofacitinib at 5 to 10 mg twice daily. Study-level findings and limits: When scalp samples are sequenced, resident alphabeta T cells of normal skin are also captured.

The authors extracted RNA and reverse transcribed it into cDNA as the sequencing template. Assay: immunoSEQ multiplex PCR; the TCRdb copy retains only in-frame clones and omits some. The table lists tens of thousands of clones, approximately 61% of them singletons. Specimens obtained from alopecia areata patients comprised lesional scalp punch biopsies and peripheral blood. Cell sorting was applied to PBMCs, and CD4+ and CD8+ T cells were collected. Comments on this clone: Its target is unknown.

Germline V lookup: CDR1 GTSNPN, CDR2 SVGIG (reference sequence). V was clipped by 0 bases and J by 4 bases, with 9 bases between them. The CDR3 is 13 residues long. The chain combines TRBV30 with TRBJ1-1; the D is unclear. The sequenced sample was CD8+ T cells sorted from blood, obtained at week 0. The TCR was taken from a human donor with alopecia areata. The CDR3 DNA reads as TGTGCCTGGAGTGTGTCGGGTATCACTGAAGCTTTCTTT. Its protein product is CAWSVSGITEAFF.